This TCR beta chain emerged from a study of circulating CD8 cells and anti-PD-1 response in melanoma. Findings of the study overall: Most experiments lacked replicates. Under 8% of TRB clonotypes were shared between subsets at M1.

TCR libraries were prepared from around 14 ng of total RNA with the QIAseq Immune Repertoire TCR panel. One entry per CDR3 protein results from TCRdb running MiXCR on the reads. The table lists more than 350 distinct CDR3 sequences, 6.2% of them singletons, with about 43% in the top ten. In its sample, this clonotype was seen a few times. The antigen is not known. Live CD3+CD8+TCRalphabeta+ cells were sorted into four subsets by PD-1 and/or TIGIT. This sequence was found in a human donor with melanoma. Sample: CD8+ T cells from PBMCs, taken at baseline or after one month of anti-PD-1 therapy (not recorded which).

Here the CDR3 reads CASRSTSGGLDTQYF. CDR3 in DNA: TGTGCCAGCAGGTCGACTAGCGGGGGTTTGGATACGCAGTATTTT. V is TRBV7-3 and J is TRBJ2-3, with TRBD2 identical over 12 bases. CDR3 length equals 15 residues. V lost 6 bases, J lost 6 bases, and 7 bases stayed unmatched. The germline V gene encodes CDR1 SGHTA and CDR2 FQGTGA.